The T cell receptor beta chain under discussion was sequenced for a study of low-dose radiotherapy and immunotherapy resistance in tumors. Study in general: Each two-week cycle included intravenous cyclophosphamide 200 mg/m2, given one day before radiation and immunotherapy.

This clonotype was detected ten times or more. cDNA synthesis used a TRAV/TRBV-specific primer set for both chains. The authors amplified TCRs for about 20 PCR cycles with a constant-region primer and a V-primer adapter. TCRdb re-analysed the reads in MiXCR, keeping a single row per CDR3 protein. The sample holds around 84,000 distinct CDR3 sequences, under 20% seen once. Time point defined: after trial treatment. Treatment in this sample: LDRT plus nivolumab, ipilimumab, low-dose cyclophosphamide and aspirin (RACIN trial). Those who qualified had advanced solid tumors (lacking tumor-infiltrating lymphocytes). Source: PBMCs, taken after low-dose radiotherapy plus immunotherapy. The sequence was collected from a male donor with prostate cancer.

The CDR3, as DNA: TGTGCCAGCAGTTTTTTCGGGAGCTCCTACAATGAGCAGTTCTTC. Protein sequence: CASSFFGSSYNEQFF. The J gene is TRBJ2-1, the V gene TRBV28; D possibly corresponds to TRBD2 (6 bases). V dropped 3 bases and J dropped 0 bases, with 9 bases sitting between them. Germline CDR1 MDHEN, CDR2 SYDVKM. The CDR3 runs to 15 residues.